The entry that follows covers one TCR beta chain sequence. The data derive from a study of technical replicates of blood from several donors. Repertoires were generated with immunoSEQ multiplex PCR, while TCRdb's copy carries only in-frame clones and drops some. This sample has under 85,000 clones; 93% occur once, and the top ten carry about 0.36%. V lost 3 bases to trimming and J lost 1 base, with 7 bases between them. This CDR3 is 13 amino acids long. The germline V gene has CDR1 LGHNA and CDR2 YSLEER. Sequencing was performed on T cells isolated from PBMCs. The receptor comes from a human donor in good health. The chain links TRBV4-3 to TRBJ2-7; D gene ambiguous. CDR3 sequence (DNA): TGCGCCAGCAGCCATCAACAATCCTACGAGCAGTACTTC. Amino acids: CASSHQQSYEQYF.